This T cell receptor (beta chain) was recorded in a study of T cell responses to AZD1222 COVID-19 vaccine. This CDR3 has 13 residues. Per germline, CDR1 SEHNR and CDR2 FQNEAQ (reference sequence). V lost 1 base and J lost 5, with 9 bases in between. Assay used: immunoSEQ multiplex PCR; TCRdb lists only in-frame clones, some missing. The table lists about 100,000 clones, over 75% of them singletons. This receptor was identified in an adult who received the AZD1222 COVID-19 vaccine. J is TRBJ2-7 and V is TRBV7-9; no clear D. Sequences were derived from peripheral blood, sampled 28 days after the second AZD1222 dose. CDR3 region: CASSLDHLHEQYF. The CDR3 DNA reads TGTGCCAGCAGCTTAGATCATTTACACGAGCAGTACTTC. Complete variable domain (other parts from reference TRBV7-9 and TRBJ2-7): DTGVSQNPRHKITKRGQNVTFRCDPISEHNRLYWYRQTLGQGPEFLTYFQNEAQLEKSRLLSDRFSAERPKGSFSTLEIQRTEQGDSAMYLCASSLDHLHEQYFGPGTRLTVT.